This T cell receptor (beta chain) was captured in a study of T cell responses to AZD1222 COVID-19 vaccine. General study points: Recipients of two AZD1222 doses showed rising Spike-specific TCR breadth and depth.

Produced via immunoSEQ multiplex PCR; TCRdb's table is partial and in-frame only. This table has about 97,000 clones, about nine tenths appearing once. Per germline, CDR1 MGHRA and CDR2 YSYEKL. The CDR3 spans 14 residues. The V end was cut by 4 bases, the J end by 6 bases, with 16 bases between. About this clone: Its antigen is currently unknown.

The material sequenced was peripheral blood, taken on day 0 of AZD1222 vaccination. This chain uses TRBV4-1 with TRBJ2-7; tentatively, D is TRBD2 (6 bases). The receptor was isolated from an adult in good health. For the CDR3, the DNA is TGCGCCAGCAGCCGAAGACTAGAGGTTATCGAGCAGTACTTC. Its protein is CASSRRLEVIEQYF.